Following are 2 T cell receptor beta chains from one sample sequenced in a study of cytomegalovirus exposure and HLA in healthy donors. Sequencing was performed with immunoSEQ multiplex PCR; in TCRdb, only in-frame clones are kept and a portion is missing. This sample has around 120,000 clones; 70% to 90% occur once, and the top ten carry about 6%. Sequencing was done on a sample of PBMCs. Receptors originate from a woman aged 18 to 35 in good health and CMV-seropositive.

CDR3 bases: TGCAGCGGAAGAAGACAGGACTATGGCTACACCTTC. Its translation is CSGRRQDYGYTF. This chain links TRBV29-1 with TRBJ1-2; D perhaps matches TRBD1 (6 bases). Per germline, CDR1 SQVTM and CDR2 ANQGSEA. The CDR3 length is 12 residues. Trimming took 7 bases from V and 3 from J, leaving 12 bases between them.

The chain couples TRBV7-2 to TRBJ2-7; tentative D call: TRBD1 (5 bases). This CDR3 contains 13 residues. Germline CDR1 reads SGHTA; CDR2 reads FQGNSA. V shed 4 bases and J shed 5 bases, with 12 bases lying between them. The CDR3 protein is CASSSSGRNEQYF. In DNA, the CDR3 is TGTGCCAGCAGCTCCTCAGGGCGAAACGAGCAGTACTTC.